The 26 T cell receptor beta chains below come from one sample, sequenced in a study of blood T cell repertoires in COVID-19. Some clones are missing from TCRdb's copy, which holds only in-frame ones; the method was immunoSEQ multiplex PCR. The table lists about 230,000 clones, under 90% of them singletons. The sequencing input was PBMCs or T cells enriched from blood (not recorded which). The receptors were gathered from a young man who had recovered from COVID-19.

The genes are TRBV5-1 and TRBJ2-7; 9 nucleotides match TRBD2. The CDR3 has 15 residues. Germline CDR1 reads SGHRS; CDR2 reads YFSETQ. J was trimmed by 1 base and V by 4 bases; bases with no gene match: 6. The CDR3 DNA reads TGCGCCAGCAGCCCTATAGCGGGGGCTTCCTACGAGCAGTACTTC. Translated: CASSPIAGASYEQYF. The variable domain in full, completed from reference TRBV5-1 and TRBJ2-7, reads KAGVTQTPRYLIKTRGQQVTLSCSPISGHRSVSWYQQTPGQGLQFLFEYFSETQRNKGNFPGRFSGRQFSNSRSEMNVSTLELGDSALYLCASSPIAGASYEQYFGPGTRLTVT.

The chain is built from TRBV6-5 and TRBJ1-4; TRBD1 aligns across 7 bases. The CDR3 covers 15 residues. After removal of 2 bases from V and 4 bases from J, the junction contained 4 bases not matched to a gene. CDR1 is MNHEY and CDR2 is SVGAGI in the germline V gene. CDR3 protein: CASSYDTGVNEKLFF. The CDR3 nucleotides are TGTGCCAGCAGTTACGATACAGGGGTTAATGAAAAACTGTTTTTT.

This clone was seen only a few times. The chain carries TRBV18 and TRBJ1-4; D unclear. The CDR3 sequence is 17 residues long. The germline V gene has CDR1 KGHSH and CDR2 LQKENI. Trimming pared 3 bases from V and 5 bases from J, leaving 19 bases between. The CDR3 loop reads CASSPPTRREGNEKLFF. The CDR3 DNA reads TGTGCCAGCTCACCTCCAACTCGGAGGGAAGGGAATGAAAAACTGTTTTTT.

The rearrangement uses TRBV30 and TRBJ2-7; 7 positions agree with TRBD2. V shed 2 bases and J 3 bases; nucleotides not matched to a gene: 7. The CDR3 consists of 14 residues. Germline CDR1 GTSNPN, CDR2 SVGIG (reference sequence). In DNA form, the CDR3 reads TGTGCCTGGAGTCGGCTAGCGGCCGACTACGAGCAGTACTTC. This translates into CAWSRLAADYEQYF.

J is TRBJ2-7 and V is TRBV5-1; weak D call: TRBD2 (6 bases). In germline, CDR1 is SGHRS, CDR2 YFSETQ. This CDR3 has 13 amino acids. The V and J ends lost 4 bases and 5 bases respectively, with 13 bases between them. CDR3 sequence (DNA): TGCGCCAGCAGCCCTCGTCCGGGGGACGAGCAGTACTTC. Amino acid sequence: CASSPRPGDEQYF.

The chain employs TRBV3-1 (or the pseudogene TRBV3-2) and TRBJ2-5; D is perhaps TRBD2 (7 bases). From germline, CDR1 is LGHDT and CDR2 YNNKEL (reference sequence). V was trimmed by 4 bases and J by 4 bases, leaving 16 bases between them. CDR3 length equals 15 residues. The CDR3 DNA follows: TGTGCCAGCAGCCTCGGAGGGGGGGAACGAGAGACCCAGTACTTC. It encodes CASSLGGGERETQYF.

The V and J genes are TRBV10-3 and TRBJ2-1, with 7 positions matching TRBD1. The CDR3 is 18 residues long. Germline V gene sequence: CDR1 ENHRY, CDR2 SYGVKD. J gave up 5 bases and V 0 bases, and 13 bases lay outside the gene matches. This CDR3 is CAISESAVLRGPNNEQFF. The CDR3 DNA sequence: TGTGCCATCAGTGAGTCGGCGGTGCTTAGGGGGCCAAACAATGAGCAGTTCTTC.

CDR3 DNA: TGCGCCAGCAGCCAAGATCCGGGACAGGGCTCCTACGAGCAGTACTTC. This codes for CASSQDPGQGSYEQYF. The chain combines TRBV4-1 with TRBJ2-7, with 9 bases identical to TRBD1. The germline V gene has CDR1 MGHRA and CDR2 YSYEKL. The CDR3 has 16 residues. Losses at the gene ends were 0 bases for V and 0 bases for J; bases not matched to a gene: 3.

This chain joins TRBV5-1 and TRBJ2-5; D gene ambiguous. V dropped 0 bases and J dropped 1 base, with 7 bases sitting between them. CDR1 SGHRS and CDR2 YFSETQ come from the germline V gene. CDR3 length: 14 residues. The CDR3 reads CASSLGAVQETQYF. The CDR3, as DNA: TGCGCCAGCAGCTTGGGGGCAGTCCAAGAGACCCAGTACTTC.

This rearrangement joins TRBV19 to TRBJ2-5; 9 nucleotides align to TRBD2. V trimming: 9 bases; J trimming: 6 bases; junction bases outside the gene matches: 11. Looked up from germline, CDR1 is LNHDA and CDR2 is SQIVND (reference sequence). The CDR3 is 14 residues long. CDR3 coding DNA: TGTGCCAGGGGCGGGAGGGACCACGGGAAGACCCAGTACTTC. Its translation is CARGGRDHGKTQYF.

The chain links TRBV24-1 to TRBJ1-3; D is unclear. The CDR3 is made up of 16 amino acids. Germline V gene sequence: CDR1 KGHDR, CDR2 SFDVKD. V gave up 0 bases and J gave up 0 bases, with 8 bases separating them. The CDR3 DNA follows: TGTGCCACCAGTGATTTGAGAGGGTGCTCTGGAAACACCATATATTTT. Its translation: CATSDLRGCSGNTIYF.

V and J are TRBV5-6 and TRBJ2-1; 8 bases match TRBD2. The V and J ends lost 1 base and 5 bases, in that order; junction bases with no gene match: 11. Germline lookup yields CDR1 SGHDT and CDR2 YYEEEE. The CDR3 consists of 17 residues. The CDR3 loop is CASSLRGGWVLDNEQFF. The CDR3 nucleotides are TGTGCCAGCAGCTTGCGCGGGGGGTGGGTCCTTGACAATGAGCAGTTCTTC.

V is TRBV2 and J is TRBJ2-1; TRBD2 agrees at 10 bases. V shed 6 bases, J shed 3 bases, and the junction held 5 bases outside the gene matches. CDR1 is SNHLY, CDR2 FYNNEI, per germline. The CDR3 covers 15 residues. In DNA, the CDR3 is TGTGCCAGCAGCTCCGGGACTAGCGACTACAATGAGCAGTTCTTC. The encoded protein is CASSSGTSDYNEQFF.

This chain uses TRBV28 with TRBJ1-5, with TRBD1 matching 7 bases. V gave up 6 bases and J gave up 7 bases; unmatched junction bases: 3. The CDR3 spans 12 residues. Germline values: CDR1 MDHEN, CDR2 SYDVKM. The CDR3 is CASRQGEQPQHF. The CDR3 DNA reads as TGTGCCAGCAGGCAGGGGGAACAGCCCCAGCATTTT.

This clone has only a few counts. The junction departs from germline at one end; a sequencing error may be responsible. The chain employs TRBV5-1 and TRBJ2-1; D is unclear. This CDR3 has 14 residues. The V gene's germline CDR1 is SGHRS and CDR2 YFSETQ. The CDR3 loop reads CASSLLDSDNEQFF. The CDR3 bases are TGCGCCAGCAGCTTGTTAGACTCCGACAATGAGCAGTTCTTC.

The genes are TRBV28 and TRBJ1-2; 11 bases map to TRBD1. Germline V gives CDR1 MDHEN, CDR2 SYDVKM. Trimming removed 6 bases from V and 8 bases from J; junction bases left unmatched: 14. The CDR3 consists of 16 residues. For the CDR3, the DNA is TGTGCCAGCAGGTCCTTTCCGGGACAGGGGGAGGAAGGCTACACCTTC. This encodes CASRSFPGQGEEGYTF.

This chain links TRBV11-2 with TRBJ2-7, with 7 bases that match TRBD1. After removal of 2 bases from V and 2 bases from J, the junction contained 6 bases not matched to a gene. The germline CDR1 and CDR2 sequences are SGHAT and FQNNGV. The CDR3 consists of 15 residues. CDR3 in DNA: TGTGCCAGCAGCTTAACAGGGGCGTTGGCCTACGAGCAGTACTTC. Its protein is CASSLTGALAYEQYF. The variable domain in full, completed from reference TRBV11-2 and TRBJ2-7, reads EAGVAQSPRYKIIEKRQSVAFWCNPISGHATLYWYQQILGQGPKLLIQFQNNGVVDDSQLPKDRFSAERLKGVDSTLKIQPAKLEDSAVYLCASSLTGALAYEQYFGPGTRLTVT.

The chain couples TRBV7-2 to TRBJ2-1; 10 nucleotides agree with TRBD2. CDR1 is SGHTA, CDR2 FQGNSA, per germline. J gave up 8 bases and V 5 bases, and 6 bases lay outside the gene matches. This CDR3 is built from 14 residues. CDR3 loop: CASSPGLARDEQFF. In nucleotides, the CDR3 is TGTGCCAGCAGCCCGGGACTAGCGAGGGATGAGCAGTTCTTC. The whole variable domain, filled in from reference TRBV7-2 and TRBJ2-1, reads GAGVSQSPSNKVTEKGKDVELRCDPISGHTALYWYRQSLGQGLEFLIYFQGNSAPDKSGLPSDRFSAERTGGSVSTLTIQRTQQEDSAVYLCASSPGLARDEQFFGPGTRLTVL.

This clone was found once. The chain employs TRBV25-1 and TRBJ1-1; 7 bases match TRBD1. J was trimmed by 5 bases and V by 6 bases; bases with no gene match: 12. This CDR3 comprises 15 residues. Germline CDR1 MGHDK, CDR2 SYGVNS. CDR3 DNA: TGTGCCAGCAGCGAGGGCTTTGAGGGGGCAACTGAAGCTTTCTTT. Translating it yields CASSEGFEGATEAFF.

The chain recombines TRBV11-1 with TRBJ2-1; D is unclear. The germline CDR1 and CDR2 sequences are SGHAT and FQDESV (reference sequence). The CDR3 consists of 13 residues. Trimming removed 1 base from V and 10 bases from J, with 11 bases in between. CDR3: CASSLVPAREQFF. For the CDR3, the DNA is TGTGCCAGCAGCTTAGTACCAGCCAGGGAGCAGTTCTTC.

The CDR3 coding sequence is TGTGCCAGCACCTACTCAGGGACTAGCGGGGATACGCAGTATTTT. Its protein product is CASTYSGTSGDTQYF. The gene calls are TRBV6-5 and TRBJ2-3, with 12 bases matching TRBD2. The CDR3 is 15 residues long. Germline values: CDR1 MNHEY, CDR2 SVGAGI. V was clipped by 7 bases and J by 6 bases; unmatched bases: 8.

The rearrangement links TRBV10-3 to TRBJ2-2; TRBD1 matches at 8 bases. CDR1 and CDR2 (germline): ENHRY, SYGVKD. The CDR3 spans 15 residues. V shed 6 bases, J shed 3 bases, and the junction held 6 bases outside the gene matches. The CDR3 reads CAIRQNRGDTGELFF. In nucleotides, the CDR3 is TGTGCCATCAGACAAAACAGGGGGGACACCGGGGAGCTGTTTTTT.

V usage is TRBV30 and J usage is TRBJ2-2; tentative D call: TRBD2 (6 bases). The CDR3 covers 14 residues. V lost 6 bases and J 7 bases, leaving 18 bases between the germline ends. CDR1 is GTSNPN, CDR2 SVGIG, per germline (reference sequence). CDR3 sequence: CACTPREMVGELFF. In nucleotides, the CDR3 is TGTGCCTGTACTCCTCGGGAGATGGTCGGGGAGCTGTTTTTT.

This clone appeared once. V gene TRBV2 combines with J gene TRBJ2-5; 11 bases align to TRBD1. Germline V lookup: CDR1 SNHLY, CDR2 FYNNEI. The CDR3 is made up of 15 amino acids. Trimming took 6 bases from V and 6 from J; bases not matched to a gene: 9. In DNA, the CDR3 is TGTGCCAGCAGGACCCGGGACAGGGGGTGGAAGACCCAGTACTTC. Translation gives CASRTRDRGWKTQYF.

The chain recombines TRBV30 with TRBJ2-1; TRBD2 agrees at 9 bases. J gave up 7 bases and V 0 bases, and 7 bases lay outside the gene matches. Germline CDR1 reads GTSNPN; CDR2 reads SVGIG (reference sequence). The CDR3 totals 15 residues. The CDR3 region has the DNA TGTGCCTGGAGTGTAGAAGCTAGCGGGGATAATGAGCAGTTCTTC. Its protein is CAWSVEASGDNEQFF.

This clone was seen once. The junction does not match germline at one end; this may be a read error. CDR3 coding DNA: TGTGCCAGCACCGATCAGAGGTCCGTCTTT. Amino acid sequence: CASTDQRSVF. The chain uses TRBV27 and TRBJ1-1, with D uncertain. CDR1 is MNHEY and CDR2 is SMNVEV in the germline V gene (reference sequence). This CDR3 region has 10 residues.